The sequence of this TCR beta chain was determined in a study of OX40 agonist ivuxolimab in advanced cancers. Study-level background: About 42% of patients had received prior checkpoint inhibitor therapy. Study outcomes and limitations: Some patients who did not respond also had low normalized T-cell clonal expansion.

Only one count was recorded for this clone. Its antigen is currently unknown. The assay was immunoSEQ multiplex PCR, and TCRdb's table has in-frame clones only and misses some. The repertoire holds about 62,000 clones, with 85% to 95% as singletons. Systemic immunosuppression or autoimmune disease history was grounds to exclude patients. The CDR3 totals 15 residues. Trimming took off 0 bases at V and 5 bases at J, with 13 bases between the two ends. Germline V gene data show CDR1 as SGHAT and CDR2 as FQNNGV. The sequence came from an adult with an advanced solid tumor such as melanoma, head and neck, liver or kidney cancer. V is TRBV11-2 and J is TRBJ2-5; D perhaps matches TRBD2 (5 bases). Sequenced here: CD4+ or CD8+ T cells sorted from blood, sampled in a trial of the OX40 agonist ivuxolimab. CDR3 loop: CASSLDSPGWETQYF. The CDR3 bases are TGTGCCAGCAGCTTAGATTCCCCGGGATGGGAGACCCAGTACTTC.